The T cell receptor (beta chain) under discussion was sequenced for a study of blood T cell repertoires in COVID-19. Turning to the study itself: PBMCs, B-cell-depleted T cells, or T cells provided the cDNA or gDNA that made up the material.

Germline V lookup: CDR1 SGHNT, CDR2 YENEEA. The V and J ends lost 4 bases and 0 bases respectively, with 21 bases between them. This CDR3 region has 19 residues. Original analysis: Nucleated cell counts were estimated from reference gene primer amplification. The data were produced by immunoSEQ multiplex PCR, yet TCRdb's version contains in-frame clones alone and is incomplete. Clone size and V and J calls were adopted from that table, with D and trimming inferred from the DNA. The sample holds around 320,000 clones, 90% seen once. Recruitment covered roughly 24 US areas and drew participants whose ages spanned roughly 18 to 95 years. Each participant's cohort was designated according to participant-reported clinical history.

The rearrangement links TRBV11-3 to TRBJ1-4; weak D call: TRBD1 (6 bases). The sequence was obtained from a woman aged 18-35 years with acute COVID-19. Sequenced input: PBMCs or T cells enriched from blood (not recorded which). CDR3 residues: CASSSTGFGSPSTNEKLFF. Here the CDR3 DNA reads TGTGCCAGCAGCTCGACAGGATTCGGTTCCCCATCAACTAATGAAAAACTGTTTTTT.